Each of the 14 T cell receptor beta chains below was sequenced from the same sample in a study of blood T cell repertoires in COVID-19. The data were produced by immunoSEQ multiplex PCR, yet TCRdb's version contains in-frame clones alone and is incomplete. The repertoire has 160,000 or so clones, roughly 80% of them found once; the top ten carry around 3.2%. The sequenced material came from PBMCs or T cells enriched from blood (not recorded which). These receptors all come from a woman aged 55-75 years who had recovered from COVID-19.

The V gene is TRBV9, the J gene TRBJ2-1; D not certain. The CDR3 is 16 residues long. The germline V and J ends were trimmed by 0 bases and 10 bases, with 20 bases remaining between them. Germline V lookup: CDR1 SGDLS, CDR2 YYNGEE. The DNA of the CDR3 is TGTGCCAGCAGCGTAGTTCAGGAATCAGGAACAAAAGAGCAGTTCTTC. Amino acid sequence: CASSVVQESGTKEQFF.

This chain connects TRBV5-6 to TRBJ1-2, with D maybe TRBD1 (5 bases). This CDR3 has 15 amino acids. V gave up 4 bases and J gave up 4 bases, with 17 bases separating them. Germline CDR1 SGHDT, CDR2 YYEEEE. The CDR3 DNA follows: TGTGCCAGCAGCCCTGGAGGCGGGGCGTTCTATGGCTACACCTTC. As protein: CASSPGGGAFYGYTF.

This clone has a single count. The chain has TRBV2 and TRBJ1-3; D call uncertain. This CDR3 has 12 residues. V lost 2 bases, J lost 6 bases, and 5 bases lay in between. The germline V gene encodes CDR1 SNHLY and CDR2 FYNNEI. The CDR3 nucleotides read TGTGCCAGCAGTGAATGGGCAAACACCATATATTTT. The encoded protein is CASSEWANTIYF.

In its sample, this clone was seen a few times. The rearrangement joins TRBV7-2 to TRBJ1-2; a weak D match, TRBD1 (6 bases). Germline CDR1 SGHTA, CDR2 FQGNSA. The length of the CDR3 is 13 residues. V was cut by 5 bases and J by 2 bases, with 9 bases left in between. The CDR3 protein is CASSQDRNYGYTF. CDR3 sequence (DNA): TGTGCCAGCAGCCAAGACAGGAACTATGGCTACACCTTC.

The rearrangement uses TRBV7-9 and TRBJ2-1, with D perhaps matching TRBD2 (5 bases). The V end was cut by 3 bases, the J end by 4 bases, with 10 bases between. The germline gives CDR1 SEHNR, CDR2 FQNEAQ (reference sequence). This CDR3 has 14 residues. Written as DNA, the CDR3 is TGTGCCAGCAGCTTCTCTCGGGGTTACAATGAGCAGTTCTTC. Translating it yields CASSFSRGYNEQFF.

On this clone itself: One end of the junction varies from germline; a read error may be responsible. Other DNA sequences in this sample translate to the same CDR3. CDR3 sequence (DNA): TGTGCCAGCAGTTACTCAAGCGGAGGCTATACCTTC. This codes for CASSYSSGGYTF. The rearrangement links TRBV6-2 or TRBV6-3 to TRBJ1-2; D is undetermined. CDR3 length: 12 residues. Germline CDR1 MNHEY, CDR2 SVGEGT.

J is TRBJ2-7 and V is TRBV7-8, with D possibly matching TRBD1 (6 bases). The CDR3 spans 13 residues. From germline, CDR1 is SGHVS and CDR2 FQNEAQ. Deletions cut 5 bases from V and 3 bases from J, with 11 bases between. CDR3 region: CASSRGTDYEQYF. The CDR3 DNA reads as TGTGCCAGCAGCAGGGGGACGGACTACGAGCAGTACTTC.

The J gene is TRBJ1-2, the V gene TRBV18; no definite D call. V lost 2 bases to trimming and J lost 1 base, with 11 bases between them. The CDR3 is 15 amino acids. The germline gives CDR1 KGHSH, CDR2 LQKENI. CDR3 sequence reads: CASSPTAGRNYGYTF. CDR3 bases: TGTGCCAGCTCACCAACCGCAGGCCGTAACTATGGCTACACCTTC.

V usage is TRBV5-8 and J usage is TRBJ1-1; the D gene is possibly TRBD1 (6 bases). V was clipped by 6 bases and J by 5 bases, with 17 bases between them. This CDR3 contains 14 residues. From germline, CDR1 is SGHTS and CDR2 YDEGEE. Here the CDR3 DNA reads TGTGCCAGCATCCCGTTGGGGGCTAAAACTGAAGCTTTCTTT. Amino acid sequence: CASIPLGAKTEAFF.

The chain has TRBV19 and TRBJ1-1, with TRBD1 as a possible D gene (5 bases). V lost 8 bases to trimming and J lost 5 bases, with 21 bases between them. The CDR3 sequence is 15 residues long. The germline V gene has CDR1 LNHDA and CDR2 SQIVND (reference sequence). The CDR3 reads CASRGRGEGRTEAFF. As DNA, the CDR3 is TGTGCCAGTCGAGGGCGAGGGGAGGGGAGGACTGAAGCTTTCTTT.

The V call is TRBV2, the J call TRBJ2-7, with 7 bases that match TRBD2. V trimming: 6 bases; J trimming: 5 bases; junction bases outside the gene matches: 10. The CDR3 has 14 amino acids. In germline, CDR1 is SNHLY, CDR2 FYNNEI. DNA for the CDR3: TGTGCCAGCAGGGGGCGGGACTACGCCCACGAGCAGTACTTC. Translated, it gives CASRGRDYAHEQYF.

CDR3 in amino acids: CASSYRRGNYGYTF. Written as DNA, the CDR3 is TGTGCCAGCAGTTACCGCAGGGGGAACTATGGCTACACCTTC. The chain combines TRBV6-5 with TRBJ1-2, with 7 bases identical to TRBD1. Germline-derived CDR1 and CDR2 are MNHEY and SVGAGI. CDR3 length: 14 residues. Unmatched junction bases numbered 2, after V lost 2 bases and J lost 2 bases.

V is TRBV10-3 and J is TRBJ1-6; weak D call: TRBD1 (5 bases). This CDR3 has 13 amino acids. Germline CDR1 and CDR2: ENHRY and SYGVKD. The ends were cut back, 10 bases at V and 4 bases at J, with 11 bases in the middle. CDR3 sequence (DNA): TGTGCCAACGCCGGGACTTATAATTCACCCCTCCACTTT. This gives the protein CANAGTYNSPLHF.

The chain links TRBV7-8 to TRBJ1-1; D is perhaps TRBD1 (6 bases). Trimming shortened V by 1 base and J by 5 bases, and 17 bases separated the two germline ends. This CDR3 is 16 amino acids long. Germline CDR1 and CDR2: SGHVS and FQNEAQ. The CDR3 sequence: CASSLGGRVWVTEAFF. The CDR3 bases are TGTGCCAGCAGCTTAGGGGGGCGGGTGTGGGTGACTGAAGCTTTCTTT.